These 12 T cell receptor beta chains originate from one sample sequenced in a study of shared clonotypes between healthy human individuals. Naive CD8 cells were CD45RO-negative, positively selected for CCR7, excluding terminally differentiated effector memory CD45RA+ cells. Only in-frame clones appear in the TCRdb table, and some are missing; sequencing was by immunoSEQ multiplex PCR. The data hold about 2,200,000 clones, with about 92% observed a single time. Source material: naive CD8+ T cells from PBMCs. The receptors derive from a man aged 18 to 30 in good health. Some clones in this sample may be carry-over from other donors' samples.

V and J are TRBV28 and TRBJ1-2, with D uncertain. Trimming left V 5 bases short and J 4 bases short, with 11 bases between. Germline lookup yields CDR1 MDHEN and CDR2 SYDVKM. This CDR3 is 13 amino acids long. The CDR3 protein is CASSDGVGYGYTF. As DNA, the CDR3 is TGTGCCAGCAGTGACGGAGTCGGCTATGGCTACACCTTC.

The DNA of the CDR3 is TGTGCCACTCGCGCCGGCAGCACAGATACGCAGTATTTT. Protein sequence: CATRAGSTDTQYF. The chain couples TRBV15 to TRBJ2-3; no firm D call. Germline CDR1 and CDR2: LNHNV and YYDKDF (reference sequence). The CDR3 consists of 13 residues. The V and J ends lost 9 bases and 0 bases respectively, with 10 bases between them.

The V gene is TRBV27, the J gene TRBJ2-1, with TRBD2 matching 7 bases. With V trimmed by 4 bases and J by 0 bases, 6 bases remained unmatched. Germline CDR1 reads MNHEY; CDR2 reads SMNVEV (reference sequence). The CDR3 runs 16 residues. This CDR3 reads CASSYEAGSSYNEQFF. The CDR3 DNA sequence: TGTGCCAGCAGTTATGAAGCGGGAAGCTCCTACAATGAGCAGTTCTTC.

This chain uses TRBV29-1 with TRBJ1-5; D is perhaps TRBD1 (5 bases). From germline, CDR1 is SQVTM and CDR2 ANQGSEA. The V and J ends lost 4 bases and 0 bases respectively, with 13 bases between them. This CDR3 is built from 15 residues. CDR3: CSVGGSDSSNQPQHF. CDR3 sequence (DNA): TGCAGCGTTGGGGGTAGTGACAGTAGCAATCAGCCCCAGCATTTT.

This clone was seen only once. The gene calls are TRBV9 and TRBJ2-7; D possibly corresponds to TRBD1 (6 bases). CDR1 SGDLS and CDR2 YYNGEE come from the germline V gene. The CDR3 extends over 16 amino acids. The V end was cut by 4 bases, the J end by 1 base, with 18 bases between. The CDR3 here is CASSPSQDRLSYEQYF. Here the CDR3 DNA reads TGTGCCAGCAGCCCCTCCCAAGACAGGTTGTCCTACGAGCAGTACTTC.

This sequence joins TRBV6-1 and TRBJ1-5; D remains ambiguous. Germline-derived CDR1 and CDR2 are MNHNS and SASEGT. Between the trimmed V and J ends, which lost 3 bases and 6 bases, there was a span of 12 bases. CDR3 length: 14 amino acids. The CDR3 DNA reads TGTGCCAGCAGTGACCGACTCCGGGGTCAGCCCCAGCATTTT. Translating it yields CASSDRLRGQPQHF.

V is TRBV25-1 and J is TRBJ2-1; 9 bases fit TRBD1. The J segment lost 10 bases and the V segment lost 4 bases, leaving 5 bases of the junction unmatched. Germline V gene data show CDR1 as MGHDK and CDR2 as SYGVNS. There are 13 residues in the CDR3. DNA of the CDR3: TGTGCCAGCAGTGTCGGACAGGGGAGGGAGCAGTTCTTC. Protein sequence: CASSVGQGREQFF.

This chain joins TRBV14 and TRBJ2-7; D not certain. V lost 4 bases and J lost 10, with 17 bases in between. CDR3 length equals 13 residues. The germline gives CDR1 SGHDN, CDR2 FVKESK. The CDR3: CASSLNLLAKQYF. The CDR3 nucleotides are TGTGCCAGCAGCCTAAATCTCCTCGCGAAACAGTACTTC.

The V gene is TRBV4-3, the J gene TRBJ2-1, with D perhaps matching TRBD2 (5 bases). Germline V gene sequence: CDR1 LGHNA, CDR2 YSLEER. This CDR3 is 16 amino acids long. V lost 0 bases, J lost 3 bases, and 12 bases lay in between. CDR3 sequence: CASSQEQRRNYNEQFF. The CDR3 DNA reads TGCGCCAGCAGCCAAGAACAGCGGCGCAACTACAATGAGCAGTTCTTC.

The rearrangement joins TRBV27 to TRBJ1-2; 8 positions match TRBD1. After removal of 3 bases from V and 8 bases from J, the junction contained 14 bases not matched to a gene. The CDR3 runs 16 residues. Germline CDR1 is MNHEY and CDR2 is SMNVEV (reference sequence). The CDR3 nucleotides read TGTGCCAGCAGTTTGGGACAGGTACCGGCATTTTGGGGCTACACCTTC. It specifies CASSLGQVPAFWGYTF.

The CDR3 bases are TGTGCCTGGAGTAGACAGGGAAGGACCCGGGTTTACTTC. Translation: CAWSRQGRTRVYF. The V gene is TRBV30, the J gene TRBJ2-5; 7 nucleotides line up with TRBD1. Trimming at V came to 2 bases and at J to 14 bases, leaving 14 bases not matched to a gene. Germline-derived CDR1 and CDR2 are GTSNPN and SVGIG (reference sequence). The CDR3 length is 13 residues.

The chain joins TRBV5-1 to TRBJ2-1; TRBD2 agrees at 9 bases. Unmatched junction bases numbered 7, after V lost 4 bases and J lost 2 bases. Looked up from germline, CDR1 is SGHRS and CDR2 is YFSETQ. The CDR3 runs 16 residues. CDR3 region: CASSPLTSGTYNEQFF. CDR3 DNA: TGCGCCAGCAGCCCTCTGACTAGCGGTACCTACAATGAGCAGTTCTTC.